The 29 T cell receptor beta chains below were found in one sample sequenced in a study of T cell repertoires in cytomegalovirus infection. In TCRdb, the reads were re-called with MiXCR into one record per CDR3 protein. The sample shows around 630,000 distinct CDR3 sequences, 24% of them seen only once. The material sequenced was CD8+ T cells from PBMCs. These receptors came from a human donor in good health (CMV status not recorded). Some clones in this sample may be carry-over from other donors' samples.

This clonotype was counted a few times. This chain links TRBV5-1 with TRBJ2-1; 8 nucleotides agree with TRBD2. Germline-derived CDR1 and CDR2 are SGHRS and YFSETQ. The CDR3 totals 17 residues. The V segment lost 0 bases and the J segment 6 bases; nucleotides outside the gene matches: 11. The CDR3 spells CASSLVQSGGGFNEQFF. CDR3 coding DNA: TGCGCCAGCAGCTTGGTTCAATCGGGCGGGGGGTTCAATGAGCAGTTCTTC.

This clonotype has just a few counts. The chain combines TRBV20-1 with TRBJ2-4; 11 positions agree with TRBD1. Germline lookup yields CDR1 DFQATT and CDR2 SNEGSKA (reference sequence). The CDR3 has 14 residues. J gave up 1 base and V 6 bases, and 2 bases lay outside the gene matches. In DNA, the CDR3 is TGCAGTGCGGGGGACAGGGGGGCCAAAAACATTCAGTACTTC. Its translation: CSAGDRGAKNIQYF.

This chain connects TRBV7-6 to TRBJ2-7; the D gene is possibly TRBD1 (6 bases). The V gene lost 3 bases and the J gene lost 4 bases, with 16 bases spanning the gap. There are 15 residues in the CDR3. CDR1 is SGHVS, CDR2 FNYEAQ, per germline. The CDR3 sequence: CASSFGPSDSYEQYV. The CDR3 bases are TGTGCCAGCAGCTTCGGTCCCTCGGACAGTTACGAGCAGTACGTC.

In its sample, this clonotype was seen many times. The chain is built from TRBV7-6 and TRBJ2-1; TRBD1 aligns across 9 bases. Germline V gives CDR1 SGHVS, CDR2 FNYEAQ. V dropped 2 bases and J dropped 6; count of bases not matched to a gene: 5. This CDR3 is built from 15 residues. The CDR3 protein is CASSLSDRGFNEQFF. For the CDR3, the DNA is TGTGCCAGCAGCTTAAGCGACAGGGGGTTCAATGAGCAGTTCTTC.

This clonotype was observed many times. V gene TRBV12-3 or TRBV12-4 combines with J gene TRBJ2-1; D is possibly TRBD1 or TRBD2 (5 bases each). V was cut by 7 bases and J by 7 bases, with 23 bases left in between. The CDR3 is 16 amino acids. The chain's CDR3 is CASNHGTPYVGNEQFF. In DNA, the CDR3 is TGTGCCAGCAACCACGGGACGCCTTATGTGGGGAATGAGCAGTTCTTC.

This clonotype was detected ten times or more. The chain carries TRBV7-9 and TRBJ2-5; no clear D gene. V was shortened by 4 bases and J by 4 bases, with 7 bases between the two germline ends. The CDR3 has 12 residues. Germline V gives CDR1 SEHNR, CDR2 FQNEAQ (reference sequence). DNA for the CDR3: TGTGCCAGCAGCTCCGGTTTAGAGACCCAGTACTTC. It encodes CASSSGLETQYF.

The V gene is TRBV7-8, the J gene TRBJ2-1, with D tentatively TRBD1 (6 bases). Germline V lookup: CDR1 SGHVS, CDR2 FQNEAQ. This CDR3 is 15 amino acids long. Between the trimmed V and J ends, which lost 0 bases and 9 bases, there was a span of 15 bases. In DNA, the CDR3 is TGTGCCAGCAGCTTAGCTGGACAGCGTAGGAGTGAGCAGTTCTTC. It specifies CASSLAGQRRSEQFF.

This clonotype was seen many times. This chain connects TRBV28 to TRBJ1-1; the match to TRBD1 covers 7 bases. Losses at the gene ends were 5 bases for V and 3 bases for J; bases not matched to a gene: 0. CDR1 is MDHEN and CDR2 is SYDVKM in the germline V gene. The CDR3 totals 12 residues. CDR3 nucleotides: TGTGCCAGCAGTCAGGGGGACACTGAAGCTTTCTTT. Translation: CASSQGDTEAFF.

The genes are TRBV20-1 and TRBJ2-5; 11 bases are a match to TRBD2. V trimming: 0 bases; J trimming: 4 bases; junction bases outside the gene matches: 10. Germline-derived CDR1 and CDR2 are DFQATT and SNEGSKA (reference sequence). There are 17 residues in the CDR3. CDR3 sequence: CSARESLAGGLGETQYF. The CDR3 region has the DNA TGCAGTGCTAGAGAATCCCTAGCGGGGGGACTGGGAGAGACCCAGTACTTC.

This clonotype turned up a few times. The CDR3 reads CASRHRGGGTDTQYF. The CDR3 DNA sequence: TGTGCCAGCAGACACAGGGGGGGCGGCACAGATACGCAGTATTTT. The genes are TRBV28 and TRBJ2-3, with D maybe TRBD1 (8 bases). Germline-derived CDR1 and CDR2 are MDHEN and SYDVKM. V dropped 6 bases and J dropped 1 base, with 14 bases sitting between them. This CDR3 is built from 15 residues. The full variable domain, completed using reference TRBV28 and TRBJ2-3, is DVKVTQSSRYLVKRTGEKVFLECVQDMDHENMFWYRQDPGLGLRLIYFSYDVKMKEKGDIPEGYSVSREKKERFSLILESASTNQTSMYLCASRHRGGGTDTQYFGPGTRLTVL.

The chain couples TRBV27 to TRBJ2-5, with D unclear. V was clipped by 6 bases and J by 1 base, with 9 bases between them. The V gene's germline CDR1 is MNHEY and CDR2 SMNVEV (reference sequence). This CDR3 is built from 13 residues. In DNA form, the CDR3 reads TGTGCCAGCAGCCGGAATTTCCAAGAGACCCAGTACTTC. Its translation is CASSRNFQETQYF.

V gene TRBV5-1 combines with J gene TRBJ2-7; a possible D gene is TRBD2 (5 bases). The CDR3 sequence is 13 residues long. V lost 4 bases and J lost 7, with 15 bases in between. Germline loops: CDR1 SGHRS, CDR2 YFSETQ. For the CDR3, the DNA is TGCGCCAGCAGCACCAGAGGAGCGGAGGAGCAGTACTTC. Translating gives CASSTRGAEEQYF.

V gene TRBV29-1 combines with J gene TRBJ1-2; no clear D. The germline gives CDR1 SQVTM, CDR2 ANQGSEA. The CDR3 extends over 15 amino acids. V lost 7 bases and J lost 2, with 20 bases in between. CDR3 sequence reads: CSAAGRLSGNYGYTF. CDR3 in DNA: TGCAGCGCCGCCGGCAGGCTAAGCGGGAACTATGGCTACACCTTC.

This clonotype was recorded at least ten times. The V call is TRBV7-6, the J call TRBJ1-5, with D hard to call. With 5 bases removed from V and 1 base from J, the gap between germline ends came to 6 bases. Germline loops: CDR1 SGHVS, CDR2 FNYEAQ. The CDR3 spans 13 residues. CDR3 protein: CASSQRSNQPQHF. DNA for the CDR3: TGTGCCAGCAGCCAGAGAAGCAATCAGCCCCAGCATTTT.

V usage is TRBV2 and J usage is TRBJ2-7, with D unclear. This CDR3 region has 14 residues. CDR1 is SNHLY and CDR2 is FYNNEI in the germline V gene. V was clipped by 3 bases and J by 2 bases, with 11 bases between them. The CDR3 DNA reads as TGTGCCAGCAGTGATGGTCAGCTGCCCTACGAGCAGTACTTC. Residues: CASSDGQLPYEQYF.

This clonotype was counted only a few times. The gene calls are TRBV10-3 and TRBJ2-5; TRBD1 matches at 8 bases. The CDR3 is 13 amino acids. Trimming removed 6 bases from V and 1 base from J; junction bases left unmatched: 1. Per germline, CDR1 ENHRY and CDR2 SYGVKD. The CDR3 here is CAIRDRAQETQYF. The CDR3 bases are TGTGCCATCAGGGACAGGGCCCAAGAGACCCAGTACTTC.

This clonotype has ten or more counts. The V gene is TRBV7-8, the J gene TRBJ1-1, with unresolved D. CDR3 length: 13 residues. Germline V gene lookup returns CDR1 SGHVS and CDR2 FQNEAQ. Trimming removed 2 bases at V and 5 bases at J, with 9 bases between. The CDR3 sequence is CASSLSRITEAFF. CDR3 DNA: TGTGCCAGCAGCTTATCCCGGATTACTGAAGCTTTCTTT.

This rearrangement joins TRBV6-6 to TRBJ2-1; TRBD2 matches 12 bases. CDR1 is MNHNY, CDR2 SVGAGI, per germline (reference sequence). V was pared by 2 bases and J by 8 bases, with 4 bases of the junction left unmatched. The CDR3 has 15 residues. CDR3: CASSYLAGGPHEQFF. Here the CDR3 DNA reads TGTGCCAGCAGTTACCTAGCGGGGGGGCCCCATGAGCAGTTCTTC.

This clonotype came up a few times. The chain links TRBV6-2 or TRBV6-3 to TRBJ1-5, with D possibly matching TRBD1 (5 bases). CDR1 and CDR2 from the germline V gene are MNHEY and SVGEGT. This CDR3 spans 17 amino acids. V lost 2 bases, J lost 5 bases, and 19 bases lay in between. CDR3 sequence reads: CASSYLPGREWDQPQHF. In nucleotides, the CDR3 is TGTGCCAGCAGTTACCTTCCGGGACGGGAGTGGGATCAGCCCCAGCATTTT.

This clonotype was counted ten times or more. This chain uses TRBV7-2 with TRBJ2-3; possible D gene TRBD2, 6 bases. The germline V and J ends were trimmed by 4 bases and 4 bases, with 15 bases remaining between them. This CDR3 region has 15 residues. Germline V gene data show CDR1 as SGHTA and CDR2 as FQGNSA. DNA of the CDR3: TGTGCCAGCAGCTGGCTGGGGGGAGACGCAGATACGCAGTATTTT. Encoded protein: CASSWLGGDADTQYF.

The CDR3 region is CASSVPPGGENYGYTF. In DNA form, the CDR3 reads TGTGCCAGCAGCGTACCCCCAGGGGGAGAGAACTATGGCTACACCTTC. V and J are TRBV7-9 and TRBJ1-2; 7 bases match TRBD1. The V gene end was trimmed by 5 bases and the J gene end by 2 bases; junction bases not matched to a gene: 11. The CDR3 consists of 16 residues. Germline CDR1 is SEHNR and CDR2 is FQNEAQ (reference sequence). Full variable domain (rest looked up from reference TRBV7-9 and TRBJ1-2): DTGVSQNPRHKITKRGQNVTFRCDPISEHNRLYWYRQTLGQGPEFLTYFQNEAQLEKSRLLSDRFSAERPKGSFSTLEIQRTEQGDSAMYLCASSVPPGGENYGYTFGSGTRLTVV.

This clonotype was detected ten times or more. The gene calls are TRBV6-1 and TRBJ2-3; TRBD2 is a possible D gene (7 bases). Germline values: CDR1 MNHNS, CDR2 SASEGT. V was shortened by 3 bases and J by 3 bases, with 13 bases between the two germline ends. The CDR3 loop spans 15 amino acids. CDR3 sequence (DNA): TGTGCCAGCAGTGACGAGGGGGGGCCGACAGATACGCAGTATTTT. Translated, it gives CASSDEGGPTDTQYF.

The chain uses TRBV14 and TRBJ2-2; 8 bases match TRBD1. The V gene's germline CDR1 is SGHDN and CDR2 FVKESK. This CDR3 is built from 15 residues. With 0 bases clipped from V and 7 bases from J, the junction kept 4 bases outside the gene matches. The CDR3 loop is CASSQDRGLVGELFF. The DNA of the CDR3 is TGTGCCAGCAGCCAAGACAGGGGGCTGGTCGGGGAGCTGTTTTTT.

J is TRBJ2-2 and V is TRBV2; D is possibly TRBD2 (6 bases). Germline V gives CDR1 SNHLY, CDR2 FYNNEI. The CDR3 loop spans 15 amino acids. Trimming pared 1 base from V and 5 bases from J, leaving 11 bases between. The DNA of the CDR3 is TGTGCCAGCAGTGAAGAATTAGCGGCGACCGGGGAGCTGTTTTTT. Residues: CASSEELAATGELFF.

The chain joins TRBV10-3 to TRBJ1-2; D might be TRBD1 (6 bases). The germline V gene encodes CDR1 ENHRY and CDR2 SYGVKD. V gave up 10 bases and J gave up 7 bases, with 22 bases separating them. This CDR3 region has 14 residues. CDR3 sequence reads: CATPPAQQGSGYTF. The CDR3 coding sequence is TGTGCCACCCCACCGGCCCAACAGGGATCTGGCTACACCTTC.

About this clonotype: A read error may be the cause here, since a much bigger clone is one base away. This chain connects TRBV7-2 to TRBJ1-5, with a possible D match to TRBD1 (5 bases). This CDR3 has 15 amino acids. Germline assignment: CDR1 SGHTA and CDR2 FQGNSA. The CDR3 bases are TGTGCCGGCAGCGGCGGGGGGAATGGCAATCAGCCCCAGCATTTT. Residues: CAGSGGGNGNQPQHF.

CDR3 in amino acids: CASSPLLSYEQYF. DNA of the CDR3: TGTGCCAGTAGTCCATTACTCTCCTACGAGCAGTACTTC. The V and J genes are TRBV19 and TRBJ2-7, with D unresolved. The CDR3 extends over 13 amino acids. V lost 5 bases and J lost 0, with 8 bases in between. Germline assignment: CDR1 LNHDA and CDR2 SQIVND (reference sequence).

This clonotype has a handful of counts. CDR3 coding DNA: TGTGCCAGCAGCCATTATGGCGGGTTCAGCAACGTCCTGACTTTC. Translated: CASSHYGGFSNVLTF. The V call is TRBV14, the J call TRBJ2-6, with D perhaps TRBD2 (5 bases). V was pared by 3 bases and J by 9 bases, with 15 bases between. In germline, CDR1 is SGHDN, CDR2 FVKESK. CDR3 length equals 15 residues.

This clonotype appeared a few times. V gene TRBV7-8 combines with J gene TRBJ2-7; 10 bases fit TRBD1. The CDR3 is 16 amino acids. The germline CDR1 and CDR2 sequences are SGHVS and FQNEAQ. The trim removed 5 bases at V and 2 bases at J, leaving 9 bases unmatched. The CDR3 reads CASSHNSGTGAYEQYV. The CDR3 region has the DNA TGTGCCAGCAGCCACAATTCCGGGACAGGGGCCTACGAGCAGTACGTC.